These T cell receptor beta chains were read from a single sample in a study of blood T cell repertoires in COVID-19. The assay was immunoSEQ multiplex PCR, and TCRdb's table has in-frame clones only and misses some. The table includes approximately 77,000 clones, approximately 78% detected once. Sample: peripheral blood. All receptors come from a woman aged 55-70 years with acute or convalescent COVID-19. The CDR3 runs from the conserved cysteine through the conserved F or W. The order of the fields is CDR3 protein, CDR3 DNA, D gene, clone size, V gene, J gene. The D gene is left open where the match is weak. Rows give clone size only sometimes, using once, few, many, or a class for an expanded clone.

CDR3 protein: CASGLDRGSTEAFF
CDR3 DNA: TGTGCTAGTGGCTTGGACAGGGGAAGCACTGAAGCTTTCTTT
D gene: TRBD1
clone size: -
V gene: TRBV12-5
J gene: TRBJ1-1

CDR3 protein: CASSLNTGNTEAFF
CDR3 DNA: TGTGCCAGCAGCTTAAACACAGGGAACACTGAAGCTTTCTTT
D gene: -
clone size: once
V gene: TRBV7-3
J gene: TRBJ1-1

CDR3 protein: CASSEALSGSYTGELFF
CDR3 DNA: TGTGCCAGCAGTGAAGCGCTCAGCGGATCTTACACCGGGGAGCTGTTTTTT
D gene: -
clone size: -
V gene: TRBV6-1
J gene: TRBJ2-2

CDR3 protein: CASSPRGIMNTEAFF
CDR3 DNA: TGTGCCAGCTCACCAAGAGGCATCATGAACACTGAAGCTTTCTTT
D gene: -
clone size: -
V gene: TRBV18
J gene: TRBJ1-1

CDR3 protein: CASSFLSGGDNNEQFF
CDR3 DNA: TGTGCCAGCAGCTTCCTTAGCGGGGGGGACAACAATGAGCAGTTCTTC
D gene: TRBD2
clone size: -
V gene: TRBV9
J gene: TRBJ2-1

CDR3 protein: CASKGARRDGYTF
CDR3 DNA: TGCGCCAGCAAGGGGGCGCGTCGAGACGGCTACACCTTC
D gene: TRBD1
clone size: -
V gene: TRBV10-1
J gene: TRBJ1-2

CDR3 protein: CASSWGGTEAFF
CDR3 DNA: TGTGCCAGCAGCTGGGGAGGCACTGAAGCTTTCTTT
D gene: -
clone size: -
V gene: TRBV5-4
J gene: TRBJ1-1

CDR3 protein: CAWSAGTDYSNQPQHF
CDR3 DNA: TGTGCCTGGAGTGCGGGGACAGACTATAGCAATCAGCCCCAGCATTTT
D gene: TRBD1
clone size: few
V gene: TRBV30
J gene: TRBJ1-5

CDR3 protein: CASSISGSSGNTIYF
CDR3 DNA: TGCGCCAGCAGCATCTCGGGGAGCTCTGGAAACACCATATATTTT
D gene: -
clone size: -
V gene: TRBV5-1
J gene: TRBJ1-3

CDR3 protein: CASSLGQLANYGYTF
CDR3 DNA: TGTGCCAGCAGTTTGGGACAGTTAGCTAACTATGGCTACACCTTC
D gene: TRBD1
clone size: -
V gene: TRBV2
J gene: TRBJ1-2

CDR3 protein: CASSSAPGSSGGGQYTQYF
CDR3 DNA: TGTGCCAGCAGCTCGGCCCCAGGATCGAGCGGGGGGGGCCAATATACGCAGTATTTT
D gene: TRBD2
clone size: -
V gene: TRBV7-9
J gene: TRBJ2-3

CDR3 protein: CASSELGVTGELFF
CDR3 DNA: TGTGCCAGCAGCGAATTGGGCGTCACCGGGGAGCTGTTTTTT
D gene: -
clone size: -
V gene: TRBV9
J gene: TRBJ2-2

CDR3 protein: CASSLETGIYGYTF
CDR3 DNA: TGTGCCAGCAGCCTCGAGACAGGGATCTATGGCTACACCTTC
D gene: TRBD1
clone size: -
V gene: TRBV7-2
J gene: TRBJ1-2

CDR3 protein: CASSLGRAVQETQYF
CDR3 DNA: TGTGCCAGCAGCTTGGGGAGGGCAGTTCAAGAGACCCAGTACTTC
D gene: -
clone size: -
V gene: TRBV5-6
J gene: TRBJ2-5

CDR3 protein: CASRTAGGSTEAFF
CDR3 DNA: TGTGCCAGCAGGACCGCGGGGGGGAGCACTGAAGCTTTCTTT
D gene: -
clone size: -
V gene: TRBV6-6
J gene: TRBJ1-1

CDR3 protein: CASSIGGQGLVQPQHF
CDR3 DNA: TGTGCCAGTAGTATCGGGGGACAGGGGCTGGTTCAGCCCCAGCATTTT
D gene: TRBD1
clone size: few
V gene: TRBV19
J gene: TRBJ1-5

CDR3 protein: CALITGSLGVSTEAFF
CDR3 DNA: TGTGCCTTAATTACAGGGTCCCTTGGGGTGAGCACTGAAGCTTTCTTT
D gene: -
clone size: -
V gene: TRBV30
J gene: TRBJ1-1

CDR3 protein: CASSLGGDTEAFF
CDR3 DNA: TGTGCCAGCAGCTTAGGTGGAGACACTGAAGCTTTCTTT
D gene: -
clone size: -
V gene: TRBV7-6
J gene: TRBJ1-1

CDR3 protein: CAWSVGGQLGHEAFF
CDR3 DNA: TGTGCCTGGAGTGTGGGGGGACAGTTGGGGCATGAAGCTTTCTTT
D gene: TRBD1
clone size: -
V gene: TRBV30
J gene: TRBJ1-1

CDR3 protein: CASSSRTGIQPQHF
CDR3 DNA: TGTGCCAGCAGCTCAAGGACAGGGATCCAGCCCCAGCATTTT
D gene: TRBD1
clone size: -
V gene: TRBV5-8
J gene: TRBJ1-5

CDR3 protein: CASRSELISGNTIYF
CDR3 DNA: TGTGCCAGCAGAAGTGAACTCATCTCTGGAAACACCATATATTTT
D gene: -
clone size: medium-sized
V gene: TRBV2
J gene: TRBJ1-3

CDR3 protein: CASSPSGEETQYF
CDR3 DNA: TGCGCCAGCAGCCCTAGCGGGGAAGAGACCCAGTACTTC
D gene: TRBD2
clone size: once
V gene: TRBV5-1
J gene: TRBJ2-5

CDR3 protein: CASSVSLAGGATDTQYF
CDR3 DNA: TGTGCCAGCAGCGTAAGCCTAGCGGGGGGAGCCACAGATACGCAGTATTTT
D gene: TRBD2
clone size: once
V gene: TRBV9
J gene: TRBJ2-3

CDR3 protein: CASSQDPGQVRREKLFF
CDR3 DNA: TGCGCCAGCAGCCAGGACCCAGGACAGGTTAGAAGGGAAAAACTGTTTTTT
D gene: TRBD1
clone size: -
V gene: TRBV4-1
J gene: TRBJ1-4

CDR3 protein: CASSAESGPTDTQYF
CDR3 DNA: TGTGCCAGCAGTGCGGAATCGGGTCCCACAGATACGCAGTATTTT
D gene: -
clone size: -
V gene: TRBV6-4
J gene: TRBJ2-3

CDR3 protein: CASSFSEERFYTF
CDR3 DNA: TGTGCCAGCAGCTTCTCGGAGGAAAGGTTCTACACCTTC
D gene: -
clone size: once
V gene: TRBV7-9
J gene: TRBJ1-2

CDR3 protein: CASSYSWTGSNEQFF
CDR3 DNA: TGTGCCAGCAGTTACTCGTGGACAGGGTCCAATGAGCAGTTCTTC
D gene: TRBD1
clone size: -
V gene: TRBV6-5
J gene: TRBJ2-1

CDR3 protein: CASSPQGGSSNQPQHF
CDR3 DNA: TGTGCCAGCAGTCCTCAGGGGGGATCTAGCAATCAGCCCCAGCATTTT
D gene: TRBD1
clone size: -
V gene: TRBV28
J gene: TRBJ1-5

CDR3 protein: CAWRVVAGGITEAFF
CDR3 DNA: TGTGCCTGGAGGGTGGTCGCAGGGGGCATCACTGAAGCTTTCTTT
D gene: TRBD1
clone size: once
V gene: TRBV30
J gene: TRBJ1-1